This TCR beta chain came from a study of T cell repertoires in cytomegalovirus infection. At the level of the study: Selected CMV epitopes included recently identified HLA-C-restricted ones as well as well-studied HLA-B-restricted ones. An indication of both CMV infection and matching HLA type came from public TCR beta signatures. Whole-study results and caveats: Clonotype analysis showed dominance of the ex vivo response by HLA-C-restricted CMV-specific TCR beta clonotypes.

TCRdb analysed the reads with MiXCR anew, one entry per CDR3 protein. The data hold about 340,000 distinct CDR3 sequences, with just under 30% observed a single time. This clonotype was recorded a few times. Its specificity is not known. CDR1 SNHLY and CDR2 FYNNEI come from the germline V gene. This CDR3 region has 11 residues. Trimming pared 4 bases from V and 10 bases from J, leaving 8 bases between. The clonotype was recovered from a human donor in good health (CMV status not recorded). Some clones in this sample may be carry-over from other donors' samples. The chain links TRBV2 to TRBJ2-1; D is possibly TRBD2 (6 bases). Here the sequenced sample was cultured PBMCs, taken from culture after CMV antigen stimulation. The CDR3 sequence is CASSVAAEQFF. The CDR3 region has the DNA TGTGCCAGCAGTGTAGCGGCCGAGCAGTTCTTC.